These T cell receptor beta chains were read from a single sample in a study of glioma-infiltrating T cells after dendritic cell vaccination. Sequencing was performed with immunoSEQ multiplex PCR; in TCRdb, only in-frame clones are kept and a portion is missing. The repertoire holds tens of thousands of clones, with around 79% as singletons. The sequences come from blood, collected before dendritic cell vaccination. Every receptor here comes from a human donor with glioblastoma. The CDR3 runs from the conserved cysteine through the conserved F or W. A D gene is named only where the DNA matches it firmly. Clone sizes are given selectively: once, few, many, or a class where the clone is expanded.

j_call v_call d_call clone_size cdr3_aa cdr3_nt
TRBJ2-1 TRBV7-9 TRBD1 . CASSVRQGREQFF TGTGCCAGCAGCGTTCGACAGGGCCGGGAGCAGTTCTTC
TRBJ2-2 TRBV6-4 . . CASSDEAFANTGELFF TGTGCCAGCAGTGACGAAGCGTTCGCGAACACCGGGGAGCTGTTTTTT
TRBJ1-3 TRBV6-5 . once CASSYSIGGGNTIYF TGTGCCAGCAGTTACTCGATCGGGGGTGGGAACACCATATATTTT
TRBJ2-3 TRBV14 . . CASSQGGGRARDTQYF TGTGCCAGCAGCCAGGGGGGGGGCCGAGCTCGGGATACGCAGTATTTT
TRBJ2-5 TRBV5-1 . . CASSLAASNVETQYF TGCGCCAGCAGCTTGGCGGCTAGCAATGTGGAGACCCAGTACTTC
TRBJ1-5 TRBV27 TRBD1 . CASSPLDRGRQPQHF TGTGCCAGCAGTCCCTTGGACAGGGGGCGTCAGCCCCAGCATTTT
TRBJ2-2 TRBV2 TRBD1 . CASRQGQARTGELFF TGTGCCAGCAGGCAGGGACAGGCACGCACCGGGGAGCTGTTTTTT
TRBJ1-1 TRBV5-6 . . CASSSYRRQQNTEAFF TGTGCCAGCAGCTCTTATCGAAGACAGCAGAACACTGAAGCTTTCTTT
TRBJ2-5 TRBV28 . . CASSLPPGLQETQYF TGTGCCAGCAGCCTACCTCCAGGATTACAAGAGACCCAGTACTTC
TRBJ1-1 TRBV6-6 . once CASSSAPYTRDTEAFF TGTGCCAGCAGTTCGGCCCCATATACCCGGGACACTGAAGCTTTCTTT
TRBJ2-1 TRBV11-2 . . CASSLEFNSYNEQFF TGTGCCAGCAGCTTAGAATTCAACTCCTACAATGAGCAGTTCTTC
TRBJ1-2 TRBV7-9 . once CASSLERGNYGYTF TGTGCCAGCAGCTTAGAGCGGGGAAACTATGGCTACACCTTC
TRBJ2-3 TRBV5-4 TRBD2 . CASSSGARPVDTQYF TGTGCCAGCAGCAGCGGGGCGCGGCCTGTCGATACGCAGTATTTT
TRBJ1-4 TRBV5-1 . . CASSDGQKSTNEKLFF TGCGCCAGCAGCGACGGACAGAAGTCAACTAATGAAAAACTGTTTTTT
TRBJ2-1 TRBV6-1 . . CASSPTYYNEQFF TGTGCCAGCAGTCCCACCTATTACAATGAGCAGTTCTTC
TRBJ1-1 TRBV5-1 TRBD1 . CASSLRTGGGFTEAFF TGCGCCAGCAGCCTACGGACAGGGGGGGGTTTTACTGAAGCTTTCTTT
TRBJ1-2 TRBV29-1 . . CSVERSNYGYTF TGCAGCGTTGAACGGTCAAACTATGGCTACACCTTC
TRBJ2-1 TRBV5-6 . . CASSPLGGEQFF TGTGCCAGCAGCCCCCTCGGCGGTGAGCAGTTCTTC
TRBJ2-3 TRBV5-1 TRBD1 . CASSLADRETDTQYF TGCGCCAGCAGCTTGGCGGACAGGGAGACAGATACGCAGTATTTT
TRBJ2-1 TRBV5-1 TRBD2 . CASSLGGRVGNEQFF TGCGCCAGCAGCTTAGGCGGGAGGGTCGGCAATGAGCAGTTCTTC
TRBJ1-1 TRBV11-2 . . CASSLDRGWTEAFF TGTGCCAGCAGCTTAGATCGCGGTTGGACTGAAGCTTTCTTT
TRBJ2-1 TRBV6-5 TRBD2 . CASTQWASGNEQFF TGTGCCAGCACTCAATGGGCTAGCGGAAATGAGCAGTTCTTC
TRBJ2-1 TRBV19 TRBD1 . CASSHRGDSFYNEQFF TGTGCCAGTAGTCACAGGGGGGATAGTTTTTACAATGAGCAGTTCTTC
TRBJ2-2 TRBV5-8 TRBD2 . CASSLLLAETGELFF TGTGCCAGCAGCTTGTTACTAGCGGAGACCGGGGAGCTGTTTTTT
TRBJ1-1 TRBV29-1 TRBD1 . CSVGTGLGAFF TGCAGCGTTGGGACAGGCCTAGGAGCTTTCTTT
TRBJ2-7 TRBV27 . . CASSYRGSPPYEQYF TGTGCCAGCAGTTATCGAGGGAGCCCTCCTTACGAGCAGTACTTC
TRBJ1-5 TRBV7-9 . . CASSLRWQEGGTRQPQHF TGTGCCAGCAGCTTAAGGTGGCAGGAGGGTGGTACGCGTCAGCCCCAGCATTTT
TRBJ2-3 TRBV9 TRBD2 . CASSAASGRATDTQYF TGTGCCAGCAGCGCCGCTAGCGGGAGGGCTACAGATACGCAGTATTTT
TRBJ2-7 TRBV18 TRBD1 few CASSLGQDREQYF TGTGCCAGCTCACTCGGACAGGATCGGGAGCAGTACTTC
TRBJ2-6 TRBV6-4 . few CASSGGVASGANVLTF TGTGCCAGCAGTGGGGGGGTGGCTTCTGGGGCCAACGTCCTGACTTTC
TRBJ2-5 TRBV19 . . CASSADSDETQYF TGTGCCAGTAGTGCGGACAGTGATGAGACCCAGTACTTC
TRBJ2-6 TRBV19 . few CATKDSKRANVLTF TGTGCCACTAAAGATAGTAAGAGGGCCAACGTCCTGACTTTC
TRBJ2-1 TRBV9 . . CASGKSGYGDNEQFF TGTGCCAGCGGAAAGAGCGGGTACGGGGACAATGAGCAGTTCTTC
TRBJ2-3 TRBV4-1 TRBD2 . CASSPGREGWTDTRYF TGCGCCAGCAGCCCTGGGCGGGAGGGCTGGACAGATACGCGGTATTTT
TRBJ2-2 TRBV2 TRBD2 once CASRPGGNTGELFF TGTGCCAGCAGGCCGGGGGGGAACACCGGGGAGCTGTTTTTT
TRBJ1-2 TRBV6-6 TRBD1 few CASSGSGQGNYGYTF TGTGCCAGCAGTGGGTCGGGACAGGGGAACTATGGCTACACCTTC
TRBJ2-5 TRBV5-5 . . CASSLYFMGSQETQYF TGTGCCAGCAGCTTGTATTTCATGGGCAGTCAAGAGACCCAGTACTTC
TRBJ1-6 TRBV5-1 TRBD1 . CASSLVPGAGGGSPLHF TGCGCCAGCAGCTTGGTGCCTGGGGCAGGGGGAGGTTCACCCCTCCACTTT
TRBJ1-1 TRBV6-1 . once CASSGTGHTEAFF TGTGCCAGCAGCGGTACAGGGCACACTGAAGCTTTCTTT
TRBJ2-5 TRBV5-6 TRBD1 . CASSLEQGALETQYF TGTGCCAGCAGCTTGGAACAGGGGGCTTTAGAGACCCAGTACTTC
TRBJ1-2 TRBV12-5 . once CASGLVTPGVDYGYTF TGTGCTAGTGGTTTGGTAACGCCAGGGGTAGACTATGGCTACACCTTC
TRBJ1-2 TRBV30 . few CAWSQNYGYTF TGTGCCTGGAGTCAGAACTATGGCTACACCTTC
TRBJ2-1 TRBV19 TRBD2 . CASKPAGGAEGNEQFF TGTGCCAGTAAACCCGCCGGGGGGGCAGAGGGAAATGAGCAGTTCTTC
TRBJ2-2 TRBV5-8 TRBD1 . CASRPDRGTGELFF TGTGCCAGCAGGCCAGACAGGGGTACAGGGGAGCTGTTTTTT
TRBJ2-2 TRBV7-2 . . CASSAGRRNTGELFF TGTGCCAGCAGCGCGGGACGGAGGAACACCGGGGAGCTGTTTTTT
TRBJ2-2 TRBV9 . . CASSVAGSALGTGELFF TGTGCCAGCAGCGTAGCGGGATCGGCCTTGGGCACCGGGGAGCTGTTTTTT
TRBJ1-1 TRBV5-1 TRBD1 . CASSFGTGSLNTEAFF TGCGCCAGCAGCTTCGGGACAGGGAGTTTGAACACTGAAGCTTTCTTT
TRBJ1-1 TRBV9 . . CASSVQDRNTEAFF TGTGCCAGCAGCGTCCAAGACAGGAACACTGAAGCTTTCTTT
TRBJ2-1 TRBV18 . once CASSPSWAGRENEQFF TGTGCCAGCTCACCCTCGTGGGCAGGGCGAGAGAATGAGCAGTTCTTC
TRBJ1-2 TRBV21-1 . once CASSKGTGFNYGYTF TGTGCCAGCAGCAAAGGGACAGGATTCAACTATGGCTACACCTTC
TRBJ1-1 TRBV19 . few CASSRDLRTTEAFF TGTGCCAGTAGTCGGGACTTAAGGACCACTGAAGCTTTCTTT
TRBJ2-1 TRBV10-1 TRBD1 . CASSDDRVTYNEQFF TGCGCCAGCAGTGATGACAGGGTAACCTACAATGAGCAGTTCTTC
TRBJ2-3 TRBV7-2 TRBD2 . CASRETSGPTDTQYF TGTGCCAGCAGGGAAACTAGCGGGCCTACAGATACGCAGTATTTT
TRBJ1-4 TRBV5-1 TRBD1 . CASSGTGGESEKLFF TGCGCCAGCAGCGGAACAGGGGGCGAGAGTGAAAAACTGTTTTTT
TRBJ2-2 TRBV5-1 TRBD2 . CASSLVGLASGELFF TGCGCCAGCAGCTTGGTGGGACTAGCGTCCGGGGAGCTGTTTTTT
TRBJ2-1 TRBV9 TRBD1 . CASSGWTGARGDEQFF TGTGCCAGCAGCGGATGGACAGGGGCGAGGGGAGATGAGCAGTTCTTC
TRBJ1-5 TRBV19 . once CASSIRSVKGQAGDINQPQHF TGTGCCAGTAGTATAAGGTCGGTGAAGGGGCAGGCTGGGGATATAAATCAGCCCCAGCATTTT
TRBJ1-3 TRBV6-5 TRBD1 few CASSYSGGYGNTIYF TGTGCCAGCAGTTACTCAGGGGGCTATGGAAACACCATATATTTT
TRBJ1-3 TRBV7-9 . . CASSLDSGNTIYF TGTGCCAGCAGCCTAGACAGTGGAAACACCATATATTTT
TRBJ2-7 TRBV5-6 TRBD1 . CASSAWTGFEQYF TGTGCCAGCAGCGCCTGGACAGGGTTCGAGCAGTACTTC